Presented here are 27 T cell receptor beta chains from one specimen sequenced in a study of blood T cell repertoires in COVID-19. Assay: immunoSEQ multiplex PCR; the TCRdb copy retains only in-frame clones and omits some. The sample yields approximately 230,000 clones, about nine tenths seen once. Sequencing was done on a sample of peripheral blood. These receptors all stem from a woman between 25 and 40 years old with COVID-19, enrolled during active disease.

The chain is built from TRBV7-2 and TRBJ2-5, with 11 bases aligning to TRBD2. Germline V gene data show CDR1 as SGHTA and CDR2 as FQGNSA. Trimming cost V 6 bases and J 4 bases; bases outside gene matches: 10. The CDR3 has 16 residues. As DNA, the CDR3 is TGTGCCAGCAGACAGACTAGCGGGAATTTTGGAGAGACCCAGTACTTC. Its translation is CASRQTSGNFGETQYF.

This clone showed up just once. The rearrangement links TRBV5-1 to TRBJ1-2, with TRBD1 matching 9 bases. Germline loops: CDR1 SGHRS, CDR2 YFSETQ. V was pared by 0 bases and J by 1 base, with 4 bases of the junction left unmatched. This CDR3 region has 16 residues. CDR3 sequence (DNA): TGCGCCAGCAGCTTGGCCGGGACAGGGAGTAACTATGGCTACACCTTC. This sequence encodes CASSLAGTGSNYGYTF.

To note about this clone: This sample also contains other DNA sequences that code for the same CDR3. The chain employs TRBV7-2 and TRBJ2-1, with 12 bases lining up with TRBD2. V was pared by 6 bases and J by 4 bases, with 4 bases of the junction left unmatched. Germline CDR1 and CDR2: SGHTA and FQGNSA. The CDR3 covers 15 residues. This chain's CDR3 is CASSLGTSGYNEQFF. CDR3 DNA sequence: TGTGCCAGCAGTCTCGGGACTAGCGGGTACAATGAGCAGTTCTTC. Variable domain in full (rest from reference TRBV7-2 and TRBJ2-1): GAGVSQSPSNKVTEKGKDVELRCDPISGHTALYWYRQSLGQGLEFLIYFQGNSAPDKSGLPSDRFSAERTGGSVSTLTIQRTQQEDSAVYLCASSLGTSGYNEQFFGPGTRLTVL.

The chain employs TRBV6-4 and TRBJ2-2; D perhaps matches TRBD1 (5 bases). The CDR3 sequence is 15 residues long. V lost 0 bases, J lost 2 bases, and 7 bases lay in between. Per germline, CDR1 MRHNA and CDR2 SNTAGT. CDR3 sequence reads: CASSDSGVNTGELFF. The CDR3 bases are TGTGCCAGCAGTGACTCAGGGGTCAACACCGGGGAGCTGTTTTTT.

This clone has only one observation. V usage is TRBV19 and J usage is TRBJ1-6, with 8 positions matching TRBD1. V was clipped by 3 bases and J by 7 bases; unmatched bases: 2. CDR1 and CDR2 from the germline V gene are LNHDA and SQIVND (reference sequence). CDR3 size: 14 residues. The DNA of the CDR3 is TGTGCCAGTAGTATGGACAGGGTAAATTCACCCCTCCACTTT. Encoded protein: CASSMDRVNSPLHF.

The J gene is TRBJ2-1, the V gene TRBV9; D possibly corresponds to TRBD2 (5 bases). The germline gives CDR1 SGDLS, CDR2 YYNGEE. The CDR3 has 13 residues. The V gene lost 1 base and the J gene lost 9 bases, with 11 bases spanning the gap. Written as DNA, the CDR3 is TGTGCCAGCAGCGTATTTCGGAGGCCTGAGCAGTTCTTC. Its protein is CASSVFRRPEQFF.

The chain joins TRBV11-2 to TRBJ1-2; no clear D. Deletions cut 6 bases from V and 0 bases from J, with 17 bases between. Germline values: CDR1 SGHAT, CDR2 FQNNGV. This CDR3 has 16 residues. The CDR3 DNA reads as TGTGCCAGCAGACCCAACCGGGAGGTCTCTAACTATGGCTACACCTTC. As protein: CASRPNREVSNYGYTF.

The V gene is TRBV28, the J gene TRBJ1-2; D ambiguous. Germline lookup yields CDR1 MDHEN and CDR2 SYDVKM. This CDR3 comprises 11 residues. Trimming stripped 11 bases from V and 3 bases from J, with 10 bases between. CDR3 sequence: CAVNLDYGYTF. CDR3 nucleotides: TGTGCCGTAAACTTGGACTATGGCTACACCTTC.

The chain couples TRBV27 to TRBJ1-4; D is unclear. CDR3 length: 15 residues. V lost 0 bases and J lost 7, with 12 bases in between. Germline-derived CDR1 and CDR2 are MNHEY and SMNVEV (reference sequence). Here the CDR3 reads CASSLSWQAGEKLFF. The CDR3 bases are TGTGCCAGCAGTTTATCCTGGCAGGCAGGTGAAAAACTGTTTTTT.

This chain joins TRBV2 and TRBJ2-3, with 7 bases matching TRBD1. CDR1 and CDR2 from the germline V gene are SNHLY and FYNNEI. V trimming: 2 bases; J trimming: 3 bases; junction bases outside the gene matches: 5. CDR3 length: 15 residues. CDR3 nucleotides: TGTGCCAGCAGTGAAAGGGGGCCGCAAACAGATACGCAGTATTTT. This codes for CASSERGPQTDTQYF.

The chain has TRBV27 and TRBJ2-3; 8 nucleotides match TRBD2. J gave up 6 bases and V 6 bases, and 5 bases lay outside the gene matches. Germline lookup yields CDR1 MNHEY and CDR2 SMNVEV (reference sequence). There are 13 residues in the CDR3. CDR3 sequence reads: CASSLREGDTQYF. The CDR3 nucleotides are TGTGCCAGCAGCCTCCGGGAGGGGGATACGCAGTATTTT.

V gene TRBV7-2 combines with J gene TRBJ1-5; the match to TRBD1 covers 7 bases. CDR3 length: 16 residues. CDR1 is SGHTA and CDR2 is FQGNSA in the germline V gene. V dropped 4 bases and J dropped 2; count of bases not matched to a gene: 8. The CDR3 loop reads CASSYQGVLGNQPQHF. The CDR3 nucleotides read TGTGCCAGCAGCTACCAGGGGGTTCTGGGCAATCAGCCCCAGCATTTT.

The chain links TRBV11-2 to TRBJ1-2; possibly TRBD1 for D (5 bases). This CDR3 contains 12 residues. Germline lookup yields CDR1 SGHAT and CDR2 FQNNGV. V lost 4 bases, J lost 6 bases, and 9 bases lay in between. Written as DNA, the CDR3 is TGTGCCAGCAGCTCCCGACAGCATGGCTACACCTTC. Translation gives CASSSRQHGYTF. Complete variable domain (other parts from reference TRBV11-2 and TRBJ1-2): EAGVAQSPRYKIIEKRQSVAFWCNPISGHATLYWYQQILGQGPKLLIQFQNNGVVDDSQLPKDRFSAERLKGVDSTLKIQPAKLEDSAVYLCASSSRQHGYTFGSGTRLTVV.

The chain joins TRBV10-3 to TRBJ2-3; unclear D gene. The CDR3 loop spans 14 amino acids. Trimming left V 6 bases short and J 6 bases short, with 16 bases between. Per germline, CDR1 ENHRY and CDR2 SYGVKD. The CDR3 spells CAISATSPEDTQYF. The CDR3, as DNA: TGTGCCATCAGCGCTACTTCCCCGGAGGATACGCAGTATTTT.

The chain recombines TRBV6-1 with TRBJ2-1; D is perhaps TRBD1 (6 bases). CDR1 is MNHNS and CDR2 is SASEGT in the germline V gene. The CDR3 has 17 amino acids. The V end lost 5 bases, the J end lost 6 bases, and 23 bases lay between the germline ends. CDR3 sequence (DNA): TGTGCCAGCAGTAAAGGGGGAGCCAGGGGAGTTCTCAATGAGCAGTTCTTC. This codes for CASSKGGARGVLNEQFF.

CDR3 in amino acids: CASTSTGGAGNEQFF. The CDR3, as DNA: TGTGCCAGCACCTCGACAGGGGGCGCGGGCAATGAGCAGTTCTTC. The chain uses TRBV7-2 and TRBJ2-1, with 10 bases aligning to TRBD1. Germline CDR1 is SGHTA and CDR2 is FQGNSA. This CDR3 spans 15 amino acids. The ends lost 7 bases at V and 6 bases at J; junction bases unmatched: 9.

The chain employs TRBV5-6 and TRBJ2-2, with D possibly TRBD2 on 6 matching bases. The CDR3 is 15 amino acids. Trimming stripped 0 bases from V and 5 bases from J, with 11 bases between. Looked up from germline, CDR1 is SGHDT and CDR2 is YYEEEE. CDR3 region: CASSLEGAGTGELFF. For the CDR3, the DNA is TGTGCCAGCAGCTTGGAAGGGGCGGGAACCGGGGAGCTGTTTTTT.

The chain is built from TRBV11-1 and TRBJ2-3, with a tentative D call TRBD2 (6 bases). CDR3 length: 16 residues. Trimming took off 6 bases at V and 0 bases at J, with 16 bases between the two ends. Germline V CDR1 and CDR2: SGHAT, FQDESV (reference sequence). The CDR3 protein is CASRPDWDLSTDTQYF. CDR3 sequence (DNA): TGTGCCAGCAGACCGGATTGGGACTTAAGCACAGATACGCAGTATTTT. Drawing the rest from reference TRBV11-1 and TRBJ2-3, the complete variable domain is EAEVAQSPRYKITEKSQAVAFWCDPISGHATLYWYRQILGQGPELLVQFQDESVVDDSQLPKDRFSAERLKGVDSTLKIQPAELGDSAMYLCASRPDWDLSTDTQYFGPGTRLTVL.

This chain connects TRBV7-2 to TRBJ2-5; maybe TRBD1 (6 bases). Trimming cost V 1 base and J 3 bases, with 12 bases left between them. The CDR3 loop spans 15 amino acids. Germline V gene lookup returns CDR1 SGHTA and CDR2 FQGNSA. The CDR3 nucleotides are TGTGCCAGCAGCTTAGTTTGGGGGCGTAAAGAGACCCAGTACTTC. Protein: CASSLVWGRKETQYF.

CDR3: CASSEFPLPAGDTIYF. CDR3 coding DNA: TGTGCCAGCAGTGAATTCCCCCTCCCGGCCGGGGACACCATATATTTT. The chain joins TRBV6-1 to TRBJ1-3, with D unresolved. V gave up 2 bases and J gave up 8 bases, with 19 bases separating them. This CDR3 comprises 16 residues. The V gene's germline CDR1 is MNHNS and CDR2 SASEGT.

The genes are TRBV19 and TRBJ1-5; weak D call: TRBD1 (5 bases). Germline-derived CDR1 and CDR2 are LNHDA and SQIVND (reference sequence). The CDR3 loop spans 19 amino acids. Trimming stripped 1 base from V and 0 bases from J, with 19 bases between. CDR3 in DNA: TGTGCCAGTAGTATAGGGGGCCCGGTTTTCATTAATAGCAATCAGCCCCAGCATTTT. Translating it yields CASSIGGPVFINSNQPQHF.

This chain uses TRBV11-2 with TRBJ2-1, with 9 bases that match TRBD2. The V gene's germline CDR1 is SGHAT and CDR2 FQNNGV. This CDR3 is built from 19 residues. Losses at the gene ends were 1 base for V and 7 bases for J; bases not matched to a gene: 17. The CDR3 DNA reads as TGTGCCAGCAGCTTAGGCTCGGGCACAGCGGGGGGCCTCAGGAATGAGCAGTTCTTC. Its translation: CASSLGSGTAGGLRNEQFF.

The chain has TRBV27 and TRBJ2-7, with 14 positions matching TRBD2. This CDR3 is built from 14 residues. Per the germline V gene, CDR1 is MNHEY and CDR2 is SMNVEV (reference sequence). With V trimmed by 2 bases and J by 7 bases, 1 base remained unmatched. DNA for the CDR3: TGTGCCAGCAGTTTAGGACTAGCGGGGGGAGAGCAGTACTTC. This translates into CASSLGLAGGEQYF.

The chain is built from TRBV19 and TRBJ1-5; D not resolved. The V end lost 7 bases, the J end lost 6 bases, and 10 bases lay between the germline ends. From germline, CDR1 is LNHDA and CDR2 SQIVND (reference sequence). This CDR3 spans 12 amino acids. The CDR3 region is CASNPEGQPQHF. CDR3 DNA: TGTGCCAGTAACCCGGAGGGTCAGCCCCAGCATTTT.

The chain links TRBV6-5 to TRBJ1-6; tentative D call: TRBD1 (6 bases). Germline values: CDR1 MNHEY, CDR2 SVGAGI. This CDR3 contains 15 residues. V gave up 5 bases and J gave up 9 bases, with 17 bases separating them. The CDR3: CASSPQGWSGSPLHF. The CDR3, as DNA: TGTGCCAGCAGTCCTCAGGGGTGGTCGGGTTCACCCCTCCACTTT.

In this sample, this clone turned up once. The chain uses TRBV29-1 and TRBJ2-3; 13 bases are a match to TRBD2. The V gene's germline CDR1 is SQVTM and CDR2 ANQGSEA. V lost 6 bases and J lost 2; bases outside the gene matches: 5. CDR3 size: 15 residues. CDR3 DNA: TGCAGCGTCCCCGGGACTAGCGGGAACACAGATACGCAGTATTTT. Protein sequence: CSVPGTSGNTDTQYF.

V gene TRBV28 combines with J gene TRBJ2-7; D is undetermined. In germline, CDR1 is MDHEN, CDR2 SYDVKM. V shed 2 bases and J shed 6 bases, with 11 bases lying between them. The CDR3 loop spans 13 amino acids. CDR3 nucleotide sequence: TGTGCCAGCAGTTTACCCGAGTTTCGCGAGCAGTACTTC. Its translation: CASSLPEFREQYF.